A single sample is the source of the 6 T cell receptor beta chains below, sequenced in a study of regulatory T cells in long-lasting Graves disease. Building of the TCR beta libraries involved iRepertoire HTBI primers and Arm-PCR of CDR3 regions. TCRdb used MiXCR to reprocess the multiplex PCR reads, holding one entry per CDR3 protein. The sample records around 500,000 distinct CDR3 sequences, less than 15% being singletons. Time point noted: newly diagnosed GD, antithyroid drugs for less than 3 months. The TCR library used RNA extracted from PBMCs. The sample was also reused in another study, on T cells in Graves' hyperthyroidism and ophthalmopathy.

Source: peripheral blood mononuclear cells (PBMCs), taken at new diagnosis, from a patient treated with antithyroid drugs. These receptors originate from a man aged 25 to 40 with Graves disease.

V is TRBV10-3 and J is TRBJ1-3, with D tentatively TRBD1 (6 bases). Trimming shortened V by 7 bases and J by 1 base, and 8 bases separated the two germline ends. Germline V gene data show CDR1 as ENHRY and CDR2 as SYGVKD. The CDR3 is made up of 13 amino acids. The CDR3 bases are TGTGCCATCACCACAGGGTCTGGAAACACCATATATTTT. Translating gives CAITTGSGNTIYF.

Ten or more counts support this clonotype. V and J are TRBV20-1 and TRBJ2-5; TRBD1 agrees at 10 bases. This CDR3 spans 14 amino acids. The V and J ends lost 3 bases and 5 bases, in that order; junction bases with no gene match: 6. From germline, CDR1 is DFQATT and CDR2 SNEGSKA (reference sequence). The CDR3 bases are TGCAGTGCTAGTAGTGGGACAGGGGAGGAGACCCAGTACTTC. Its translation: CSASSGTGEETQYF.

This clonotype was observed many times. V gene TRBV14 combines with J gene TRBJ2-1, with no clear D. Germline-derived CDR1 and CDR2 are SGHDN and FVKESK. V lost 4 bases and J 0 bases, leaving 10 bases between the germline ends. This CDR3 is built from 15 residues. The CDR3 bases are TGTGCCAGCAGCCCTCTGCCGTCCTCCTACAATGAGCAGTTCTTC. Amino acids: CASSPLPSSYNEQFF.

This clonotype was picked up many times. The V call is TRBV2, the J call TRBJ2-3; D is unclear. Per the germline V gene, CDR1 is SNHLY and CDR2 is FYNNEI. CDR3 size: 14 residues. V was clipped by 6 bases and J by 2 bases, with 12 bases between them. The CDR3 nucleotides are TGTGCCAGCAGAATTCAAGGATTCACAGATACGCAGTATTTT. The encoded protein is CASRIQGFTDTQYF.

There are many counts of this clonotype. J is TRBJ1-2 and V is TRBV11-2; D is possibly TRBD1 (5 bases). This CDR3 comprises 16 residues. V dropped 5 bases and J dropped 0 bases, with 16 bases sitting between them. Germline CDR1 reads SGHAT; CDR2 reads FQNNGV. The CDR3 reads CASSLNGQGANYGYTF. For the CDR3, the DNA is TGTGCCAGCAGCCTCAACGGGCAGGGAGCTAACTATGGCTACACCTTC.

The CDR3, as DNA: TGTGCCAGCAGTCCAACCCCGGACAGGAAGTACTTC. This codes for CASSPTPDRKYF. This chain connects TRBV7-9 to TRBJ2-5; TRBD1 matches 7 bases. The CDR3 is 12 residues long. V was clipped by 6 bases and J by 12 bases; unmatched bases: 10. Germline V CDR1 and CDR2: SEHNR, FQNEAQ (reference sequence).